The subject of this entry is one TCR beta chain. Its specificity is not known. The CDR3 totals 13 residues. Germline assignment: CDR1 MNHEY and CDR2 SVGAGI. The V and J ends lost 5 bases and 7 bases respectively, with 15 bases between them. This record belongs to a study of cytomegalovirus exposure and HLA in healthy donors. Study results and limitations: In a later analysis, at a false discovery rate of 0.05, 15,000 to 20,000 TCR beta sequences matched HLA alleles. Earlier analysis yielded a pattern in which most TCR beta V segments were productive about 87% or about 30% of the time.

The primer mix had 60 Vbeta and 13 Jbeta primers. Per the original data handling: Unique TCR beta chains totaled about 78 million in a later count, with roughly 10 million of them shared. The data were produced by immunoSEQ multiplex PCR, yet TCRdb's version contains in-frame clones alone and is incomplete. V and J calls and clone size come straight from that table; D and trimming were deduced from the DNA. Of about 130,000 clones in the sample, about 82% were seen once. Specimen: PBMCs. The receptor was isolated from a boy younger than 18 in good health and CMV-seronegative. V gene TRBV6-5 combines with J gene TRBJ2-7; D possibly corresponds to TRBD1 (7 bases). The CDR3 coding sequence is TGTGCCAGCAGTAACGCTCAGGGGGGAGAGCAGTACTTC. It translates to CASSNAQGGEQYF.